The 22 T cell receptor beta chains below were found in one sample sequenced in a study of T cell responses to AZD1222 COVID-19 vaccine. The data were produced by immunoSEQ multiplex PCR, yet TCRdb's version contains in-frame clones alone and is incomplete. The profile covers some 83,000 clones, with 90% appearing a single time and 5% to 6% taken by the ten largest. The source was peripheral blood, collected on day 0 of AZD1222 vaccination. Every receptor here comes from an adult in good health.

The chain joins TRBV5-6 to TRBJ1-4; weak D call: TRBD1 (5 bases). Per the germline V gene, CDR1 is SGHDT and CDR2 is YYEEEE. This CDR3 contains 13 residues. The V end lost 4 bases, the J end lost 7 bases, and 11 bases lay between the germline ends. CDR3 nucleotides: TGTGCCAGCAGCGGGGCTTTTGGTGAAAAACTGTTTTTT. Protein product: CASSGAFGEKLFF.

CDR3 region: CASSFGDRGLQEQYF. The CDR3 DNA reads TGTGCCAGCAGTTTCGGGGACAGGGGGCTCCAGGAGCAGTACTTC. The chain joins TRBV27 to TRBJ2-7; 12 nucleotides match TRBD1. The CDR3 runs 15 residues. J was trimmed by 7 bases and V by 3 bases; bases with no gene match: 7. Germline V gene sequence: CDR1 MNHEY, CDR2 SMNVEV (reference sequence).

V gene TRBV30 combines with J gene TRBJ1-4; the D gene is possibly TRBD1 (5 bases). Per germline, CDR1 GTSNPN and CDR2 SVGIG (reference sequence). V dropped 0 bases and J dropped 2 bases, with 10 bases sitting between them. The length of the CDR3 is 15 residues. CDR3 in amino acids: CAWSVGGYTNEKLFF. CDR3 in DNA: TGTGCCTGGAGTGTTGGGGGGTACACTAATGAAAAACTGTTTTTT.

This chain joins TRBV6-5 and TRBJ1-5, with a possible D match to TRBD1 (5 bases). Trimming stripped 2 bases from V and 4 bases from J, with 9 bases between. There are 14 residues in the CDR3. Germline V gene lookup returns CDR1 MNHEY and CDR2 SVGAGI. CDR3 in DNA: TGTGCCAGCAGTTACGGGGGGGGAAATCAGCCCCAGCATTTT. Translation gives CASSYGGGNQPQHF.

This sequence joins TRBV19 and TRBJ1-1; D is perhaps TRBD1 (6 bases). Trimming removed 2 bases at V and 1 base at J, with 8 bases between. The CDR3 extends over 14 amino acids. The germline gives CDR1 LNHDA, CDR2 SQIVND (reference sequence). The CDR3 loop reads CASSITGWNTEAFF. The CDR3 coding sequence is TGTGCCAGTAGTATAACAGGGTGGAACACTGAAGCTTTCTTT.

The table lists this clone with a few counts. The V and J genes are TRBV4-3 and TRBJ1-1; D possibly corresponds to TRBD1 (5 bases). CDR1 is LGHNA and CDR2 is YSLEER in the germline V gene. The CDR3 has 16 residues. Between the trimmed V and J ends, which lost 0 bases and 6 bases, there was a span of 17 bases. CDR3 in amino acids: CASSQDRHPGRAEAFF. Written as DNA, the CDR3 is TGCGCCAGCAGCCAAGATCGTCACCCGGGCAGGGCTGAAGCTTTCTTT.

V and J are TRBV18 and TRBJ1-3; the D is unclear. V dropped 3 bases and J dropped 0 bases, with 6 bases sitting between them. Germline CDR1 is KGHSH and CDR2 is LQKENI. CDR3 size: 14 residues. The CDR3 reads CASSPGSSGNTIYF. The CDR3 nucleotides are TGTGCCAGCTCACCTGGGAGCTCTGGAAACACCATATATTTT.

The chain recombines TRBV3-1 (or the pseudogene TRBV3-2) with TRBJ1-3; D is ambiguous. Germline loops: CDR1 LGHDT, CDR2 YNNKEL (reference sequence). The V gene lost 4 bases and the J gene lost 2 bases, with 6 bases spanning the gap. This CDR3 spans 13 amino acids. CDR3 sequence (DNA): TGTGCCAGCAGCCGTTCAGCTGGAAACACCATATATTTT. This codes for CASSRSAGNTIYF.

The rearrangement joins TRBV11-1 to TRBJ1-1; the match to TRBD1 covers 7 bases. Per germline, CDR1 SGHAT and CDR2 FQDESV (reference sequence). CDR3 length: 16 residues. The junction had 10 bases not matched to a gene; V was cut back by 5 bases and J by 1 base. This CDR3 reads CASSLRGAGGNTEAFF. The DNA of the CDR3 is TGTGCCAGCAGCCTCCGGGGGGCAGGGGGGAACACTGAAGCTTTCTTT.

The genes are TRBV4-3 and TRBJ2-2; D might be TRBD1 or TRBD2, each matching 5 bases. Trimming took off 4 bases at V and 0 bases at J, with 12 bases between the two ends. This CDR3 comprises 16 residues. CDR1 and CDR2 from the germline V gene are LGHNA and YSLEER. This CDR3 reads CASSLGTGANTGELFF. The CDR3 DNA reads TGCGCCAGCAGCCTAGGGACCGGCGCGAACACCGGGGAGCTGTTTTTT.

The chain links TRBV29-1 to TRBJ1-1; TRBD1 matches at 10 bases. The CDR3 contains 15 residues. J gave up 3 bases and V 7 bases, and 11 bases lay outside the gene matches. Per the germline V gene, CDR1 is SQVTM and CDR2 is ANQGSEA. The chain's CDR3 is CSGQGQGYAYTEAFF. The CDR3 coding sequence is TGCAGCGGCCAGGGACAGGGGTATGCGTACACTGAAGCTTTCTTT.

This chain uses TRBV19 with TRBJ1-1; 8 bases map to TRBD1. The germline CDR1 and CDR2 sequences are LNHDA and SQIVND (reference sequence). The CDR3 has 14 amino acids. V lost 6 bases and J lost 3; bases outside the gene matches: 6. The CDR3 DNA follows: TGTGCCAGTAGCATCGACAGGGGACACACTGAAGCTTTCTTT. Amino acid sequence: CASSIDRGHTEAFF.

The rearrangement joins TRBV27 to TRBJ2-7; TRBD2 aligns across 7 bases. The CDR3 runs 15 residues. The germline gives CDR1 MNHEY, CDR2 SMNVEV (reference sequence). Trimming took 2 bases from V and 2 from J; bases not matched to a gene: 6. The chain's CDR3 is CASSLGAGTTYEQYF. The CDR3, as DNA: TGTGCCAGCAGTTTAGGAGCGGGGACTACCTACGAGCAGTACTTC.

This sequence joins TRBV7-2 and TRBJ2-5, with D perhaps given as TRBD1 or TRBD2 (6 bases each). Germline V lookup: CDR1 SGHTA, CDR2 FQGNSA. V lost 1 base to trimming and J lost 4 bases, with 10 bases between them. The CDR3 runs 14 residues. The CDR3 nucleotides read TGTGCCAGCAGCTTAGGGGGGGCTGGAGAGACCCAGTACTTC. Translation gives CASSLGGAGETQYF.

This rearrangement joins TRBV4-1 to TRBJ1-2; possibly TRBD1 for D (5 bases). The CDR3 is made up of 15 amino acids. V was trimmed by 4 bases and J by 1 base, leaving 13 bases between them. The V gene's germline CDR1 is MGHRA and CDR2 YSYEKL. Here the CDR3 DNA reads TGCGCCAGCAGCCTACGACAGACGATTAACTATGGCTACACCTTC. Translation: CASSLRQTINYGYTF.

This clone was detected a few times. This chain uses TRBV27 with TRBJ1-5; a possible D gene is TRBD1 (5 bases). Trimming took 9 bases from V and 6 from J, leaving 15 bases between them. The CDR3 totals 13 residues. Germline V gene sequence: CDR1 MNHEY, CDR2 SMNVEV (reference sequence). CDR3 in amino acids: CASQWGSGQPQHF. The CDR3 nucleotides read TGTGCCAGTCAGTGGGGGAGCGGTCAGCCCCAGCATTTT.

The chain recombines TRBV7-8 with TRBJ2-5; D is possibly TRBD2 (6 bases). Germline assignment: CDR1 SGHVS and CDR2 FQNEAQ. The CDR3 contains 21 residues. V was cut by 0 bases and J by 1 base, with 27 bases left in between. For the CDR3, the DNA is TGTGCCAGCAGCTTAGCACGTGGGGGGAGATTTTTTTCAATTGGCCAAGAGACCCAGTACTTC. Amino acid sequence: CASSLARGGRFFSIGQETQYF.

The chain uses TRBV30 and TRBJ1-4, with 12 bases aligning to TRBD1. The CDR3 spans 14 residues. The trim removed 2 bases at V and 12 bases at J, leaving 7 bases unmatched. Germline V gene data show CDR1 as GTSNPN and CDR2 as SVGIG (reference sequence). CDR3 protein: CAWSRDRGLGELFF. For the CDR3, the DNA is TGTGCCTGGAGTCGGGACAGGGGGCTAGGGGAACTGTTTTTT.

CDR3 bases: TGTGCCAGCAGCGACTCGGACAGGGGAAGGGATGGAAACACCATATATTTT. Translation: CASSDSDRGRDGNTIYF. This sequence joins TRBV11-3 and TRBJ1-3, with 9 nucleotides matching TRBD1. CDR3 length: 17 amino acids. J gave up 3 bases and V 5 bases, and 11 bases lay outside the gene matches. Germline V CDR1 and CDR2: SGHNT, YENEEA. The whole variable domain, filled in from reference TRBV11-3 and TRBJ1-3, reads EAGVVQSPRYKIIEKKQPVAFWCNPISGHNTLYWYLQNLGQGPELLIRYENEEAVDDSQLPKDRFSAERLKGVDSTLKIQPAELGDSAVYLCASSDSDRGRDGNTIYFGEGSWLTVV.

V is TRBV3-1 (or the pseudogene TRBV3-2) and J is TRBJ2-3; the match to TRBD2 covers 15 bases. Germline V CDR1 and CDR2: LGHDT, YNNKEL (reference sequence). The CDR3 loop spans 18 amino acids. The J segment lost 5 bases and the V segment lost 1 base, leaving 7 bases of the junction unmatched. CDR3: CASSQARGLAGGRDTQYF. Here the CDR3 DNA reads TGTGCCAGCAGCCAAGCCCGGGGACTAGCGGGGGGCAGAGATACGCAGTATTTT.

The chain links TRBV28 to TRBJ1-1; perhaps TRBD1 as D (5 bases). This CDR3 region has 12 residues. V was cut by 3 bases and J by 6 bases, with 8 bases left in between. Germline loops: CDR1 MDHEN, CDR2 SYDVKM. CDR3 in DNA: TGTGCCAGCAGTTTCGTGGGGCCTGAAGCTTTCTTT. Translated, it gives CASSFVGPEAFF.

The CDR3: CASSQLTATNTEAFF. In DNA form, the CDR3 reads TGTGCCAGCAGTCAACTGACAGCCACAAACACTGAAGCTTTCTTT. The chain combines TRBV27 with TRBJ1-1; a weak D match, TRBD1 (5 bases). The CDR3 has 15 residues. V was trimmed by 5 bases and J by 2 bases, leaving 15 bases between them. The germline CDR1 and CDR2 sequences are MNHEY and SMNVEV (reference sequence).